This TCR beta chain derives from a study of shared clonotypes between healthy human individuals. Across the whole study: The study used three CD4 naive, three CD4 memory, two CD8 naive and one CD8 memory plate per donor.

The CDR3 sequence is 17 residues long. The germline gives CDR1 SGHDT, CDR2 YYEEEE. With 5 bases clipped from V and 6 bases from J, the junction kept 16 bases outside the gene matches. Assay: immunoSEQ multiplex PCR; the TCRdb copy retains only in-frame clones and omits some. The sample shows 2 million to 2.5 million clones, around 93% of them seen only once. The V and J genes are TRBV5-6 and TRBJ2-3; 9 bases line up with TRBD2. This TCR was sampled from a man aged 18 to 29 in good health. Some clones in this sample may be carry-over from other donors' samples. Sample: naive CD4+ T cells from PBMCs. The sample's subset: CD45RA+ positively selected. For the CDR3, the DNA is TGTGCCAGCAGTCTATTACCTTTGGGCGGGAGGGCGGATACGCAGTATTTT. The encoded protein is CASSLLPLGGRADTQYF.